These T cell receptor beta chains were read from a single sample in a study of blood T cell repertoires in COVID-19. Data came from immunoSEQ multiplex PCR; TCRdb stores just in-frame clones and leaves some out. The repertoire consists of tens of thousands of clones, with less than 75% occurring once and the leading ten covering approximately 24%. The sequenced material came from peripheral blood. Receptors were obtained from a man in his fifties or sixties with acute or convalescent COVID-19. Each CDR3 is given with its conserved first and last residue. The D gene is left open where the match is weak. Clone size appears in some rows only: once, few, many, or a class for an expanded clone.

CDR3 protein	CDR3 DNA	J gene	V gene	clone size	D gene
CASSQTSTGELFF	TGCGCCAGCAGCCAAACATCTACCGGGGAGCTGTTTTTT	TRBJ2-2	TRBV5-1	NA	NA
CASSVGVSNSPLHF	TGTGCCAGCAGTGTAGGGGTGAGTAATTCACCCCTCCACTTT	TRBJ1-6	TRBV2	few	NA
CASSQGVWAVQNEQFF	TGTGCCAGCAGTCAAGGGGTATGGGCAGTACAAAATGAGCAGTTCTTC	TRBJ2-1	TRBV27	once	NA
CASSIPQGGRRATNEKLFF	TGTGCCAGTAGTATACCTCAGGGAGGCAGACGTGCAACTAATGAAAAACTGTTTTTT	TRBJ1-4	TRBV19	NA	NA
CASSLDTEAFF	TGTGCCAGCAGCTTGGACACGGAAGCTTTCTTT	TRBJ1-1	TRBV7-9	NA	NA
CASSEARGESEQFF	TGTGCCAGCAGTGAAGCGCGGGGGGAAAGTGAGCAGTTCTTC	TRBJ2-1	TRBV6-1	once	TRBD2
CASSLVADGETQYF	TGTGCCAGCAGCTTAGTGGCGGATGGAGAGACCCAGTACTTC	TRBJ2-5	TRBV7-9	NA	NA
CASSLAADRVPERQFF	TGTGCCAGCAGCTTGGCCGCGGACAGGGTGCCTGAACGGCAGTTCTTC	TRBJ2-1	TRBV5-6	NA	TRBD1
CATSSPSGNPNEQFF	TGTGCCACCAGCAGCCCTAGCGGGAACCCCAATGAGCAGTTCTTC	TRBJ2-1	TRBV15	NA	TRBD2
CASSFGGTEAFF	TGTGCCAGCAGTTTCGGGGGGACTGAAGCTTTCTTT	TRBJ1-1	TRBV28	NA	NA
CASSQSPSGGDTDTQYF	TGCGCCAGCAGCCAAAGCCCTAGCGGGGGCGACACAGATACGCAGTATTTT	TRBJ2-3	TRBV4-1	few	TRBD2
CASTLRGGGQETQYF	TGTGCCAGCACCCTCCGTGGGGGAGGACAAGAGACCCAGTACTTC	TRBJ2-5	TRBV5-4	many	NA
CASSLGDRDTDTQYF	TGTGCCAGCAGCTTAGGGGACAGAGACACAGATACGCAGTATTTT	TRBJ2-3	TRBV7-8	NA	TRBD1
CASRLDGNTEAFF	TGCGCCAGCAGACTAGACGGGAACACTGAAGCTTTCTTT	TRBJ1-1	TRBV5-1	NA	NA
CASSFAGLDTQYF	TGTGCCAGCAGTTTTGCGGGGTTGGATACGCAGTATTTT	TRBJ2-3	TRBV12-3/TRBV12-4	NA	NA
CATSDRGGLDRVEETQYF	TGTGCCACCAGTGATCGAGGGGGCCTGGACAGGGTAGAAGAGACCCAGTACTTC	TRBJ2-5	TRBV24-1	NA	TRBD1
CASSRDRGGSPLHF	TGTGCCAGCAGTCGGGACAGGGGAGGTTCACCCCTCCACTTT	TRBJ1-6	TRBV11-1	few	TRBD1
CASRNQGGQPQHF	TGTGCCAGCAGGAACCAAGGCGGTCAGCCCCAGCATTTT	TRBJ1-5	TRBV2	few	NA
CASSQDLGLDNEQFF	TGTGCCAGCAGCCAAGATTTGGGACTTGACAATGAGCAGTTCTTC	TRBJ2-1	TRBV4-2	NA	NA
CASSIGGTGSGNYGYTF	TGTGCCAGTAGTATAGGGGGTACAGGCAGCGGGAACTATGGCTACACCTTC	TRBJ1-2	TRBV19	NA	NA
CASSEFGGSGDTQYF	TGTGCCAGCAGTGAATTTGGCGGGAGTGGGGATACGCAGTATTTT	TRBJ2-3	TRBV25-1	NA	TRBD2
CAISDSFNQPQHF	TGTGCCATCAGTGACAGTTTCAATCAGCCCCAGCATTTT	TRBJ1-5	TRBV10-3	NA	NA
CATSGSGGAYNEQFF	TGTGCCACCAGCGGGAGCGGGGGGGCCTACAATGAGCAGTTCTTC	TRBJ2-1	TRBV15	once	TRBD2
CASSYGTSGGADTQYF	TGTGCCAGCAGTTACGGGACTAGCGGGGGGGCAGATACGCAGTATTTT	TRBJ2-3	TRBV6-2/TRBV6-3	NA	TRBD2
CASSLGQVNTEAFF	TGCGCCAGCAGCTTAGGACAGGTGAACACTGAAGCTTTCTTT	TRBJ1-1	TRBV5-1	NA	TRBD1
CASSSFDRDTQYF	TGCGCCAGCAGCTCGTTCGATAGAGATACGCAGTATTTT	TRBJ2-3	TRBV5-1	NA	NA
CARSLGPKGRTYEQYF	TGTGCCAGAAGCTTAGGCCCAAAGGGGCGAACCTACGAGCAGTACTTC	TRBJ2-7	TRBV7-5	NA	NA